These 10 T cell receptor beta chains were all obtained from the same sample, sequenced in a study of regulatory T cells in long-lasting Graves disease. Indicated time point: persistent/refractory GD, antithyroid drugs over 5 years with positive TRAb. The TCR library was prepared using RNA isolated from PBMCs. Arm-PCR with iRepertoire HTBI primers amplified the CDR3 regions for these TCR beta libraries. TCRdb analysed the multiplex PCR reads with MiXCR anew, one entry per CDR3 protein. Counted here are under 350,000 distinct CDR3 sequences, roughly a fifth occurring once; the ten biggest clones make up just over 55%. The source was peripheral blood mononuclear cells (PBMCs), collected when the disease was refractory, from a patient treated with antithyroid drugs. Every receptor here comes from a female donor with Graves disease.

In its sample, this clonotype was seen many times. The chain carries TRBV7-9 and TRBJ2-5; D is uncertain. This CDR3 comprises 15 residues. Trimming removed 4 bases at V and 5 bases at J, with 17 bases between. Looked up from germline, CDR1 is SEHNR and CDR2 is FQNEAQ (reference sequence). The CDR3 nucleotides read TGTGCCAGCAGCTCACCCTGGGTGGGGATGGAGACCCAGTACTTC. Protein sequence: CASSSPWVGMETQYF.

This sequence joins TRBV5-8 and TRBJ2-5; tentatively, D is TRBD2 (5 bases). The CDR3 is 14 residues long. V gave up 0 bases and J gave up 4 bases, with 10 bases separating them. In germline, CDR1 is SGHTS, CDR2 YDEGEE. DNA of the CDR3: TGTGCCAGCAGCTTGGCTTTGGAGGCAGAGACCCAGTACTTC. Encoded protein: CASSLALEAETQYF.

This clonotype came up many times. The chain couples TRBV28 to TRBJ1-2; D gene unclear. The germline V gene has CDR1 MDHEN and CDR2 SYDVKM. Trimming cost V 4 bases and J 4 bases, with 13 bases left between them. The CDR3 runs 14 residues. CDR3 protein: CASSSDPFVYGYTF. CDR3 DNA: TGTGCCAGCAGTTCGGACCCTTTCGTCTATGGCTACACCTTC.

The CDR3 DNA reads TGCAGTGCTAGAGATTACTTTGGGCATCTAACATACGAGCAGTACTTC. It specifies CSARDYFGHLTYEQYF. The V and J genes are TRBV20-1 and TRBJ2-7, with unresolved D. V gave up 0 bases and J gave up 4 bases, with 19 bases separating them. The CDR3 consists of 16 residues. Germline CDR1 DFQATT, CDR2 SNEGSKA (reference sequence).

This clonotype was seen ten or more times. The genes are TRBV3-2 and TRBJ1-4. TRBV3-2 counts as a pseudogene. This CDR3 comprises 16 residues. The CDR3 sequence is CASSQENSPTNEKLFF. As DNA, the CDR3 is TGTGCCAGCAGCCAAGAGAACAGCCCAACTAATGAAAAACTGTTTTTT.

This clonotype came up many times. This chain joins TRBV2 and TRBJ1-1; D unresolved. The CDR3 is 13 residues long. V shed 2 bases and J shed 1 base, with 5 bases lying between them. Germline loops: CDR1 SNHLY, CDR2 FYNNEI. The CDR3 here is CASSEQRNTEAFF. Written as DNA, the CDR3 is TGTGCCAGCAGTGAACAGCGGAACACTGAAGCTTTCTTT.

On this clonotype itself: This sequence may be a read error, since a much larger clone differs from it by one base. The V and J genes are TRBV12-3 or TRBV12-4 and TRBJ2-7; D gene unclear. The ends were cut back, 5 bases at V and 2 bases at J, with 10 bases in the middle. CDR3 length equals 13 residues. As DNA, the CDR3 is TGTGCCAGCAGTCGGGTACTCCCCTACGAGCAGTACTTC. Protein: CASSRVLPYEQYF.

The chain uses TRBV20-1 and TRBJ2-7; tentative D call: TRBD2 (5 bases). From germline, CDR1 is DFQATT and CDR2 SNEGSKA (reference sequence). The CDR3 runs to 13 residues. The CDR3 sequence: CSVKDWASGEQYF. As DNA, the CDR3 is TGCAGCGTAAAGGACTGGGCGTCAGGCGAGCAGTACTTC.

The sample holds many counts of this clonotype. V and J are TRBV6-5 and TRBJ2-7; 7 bases are a match to TRBD1. The CDR3 has 13 amino acids. Germline CDR1 is MNHEY and CDR2 is SVGAGI. V was pared by 3 bases and J by 3 bases, with 2 bases of the junction left unmatched. The CDR3 nucleotides read TGTGCCAGCAGTTATGACAGGGACTACGAGCAGTACTTC. This codes for CASSYDRDYEQYF.

The CDR3 DNA reads TGCGCCAGCAGCCCCGAGTGGCGGGAGGAGACCCAGTACTTC. Translated, it gives CASSPEWREETQYF. The gene calls are TRBV5-1 and TRBJ2-5, with 7 nucleotides matching TRBD2. The V segment lost 4 bases and the J segment 5 bases; nucleotides outside the gene matches: 8. In germline, CDR1 is SGHRS, CDR2 YFSETQ. CDR3 length: 14 amino acids.